This T cell receptor beta chain was observed in a study of T cells in Graves' hyperthyroidism and ophthalmopathy. Points from the study as a whole: The model identified upcoming ophthalmopathy a median approximately 6.5 months ahead of onset. The blood repertoire included most of the expanded thyroid clonotypes above 0.001. In the analysis, a 13 V-J model separated ophthalmopathy from stable hyperthyroidism.

RNA transcripts yielded amplified TCR beta CDR3 regions. First-round RT-PCR with HTBI primers amplified the TCR CDR3 region. In TCRdb, the multiplex PCR reads were re-called with MiXCR into one record per CDR3 protein. Here the sample spans fewer than 650,000 distinct CDR3 sequences, roughly 14% being singletons. This clonotype showed up many times. What it binds is unknown. V gave up 6 bases and J gave up 4 bases, with 13 bases separating them. Germline CDR1 MNHEY, CDR2 SMNVEV (reference sequence). The CDR3 is 14 amino acids. PBMCs were obtained from approximately 10 ml fresh peripheral blood. The material sequenced was blood. The V gene is TRBV27, the J gene TRBJ1-5; unclear D gene. The source is a woman in her 30s with Graves' hyperthyroidism that later progressed to Graves' ophthalmopathy. In DNA form, the CDR3 reads TGTGCCAGCAGGGGGTTAGGGCTTAATCAGCCCCAGCATTTT. Encoded protein: CASRGLGLNQPQHF.